The next 15 T cell receptor beta chains were all read from a single sample in a study of metastatic and nonmetastatic thyroid tumors. TCRdb re-clonotyped the PCR reads through MiXCR. This table holds about 38,000 clones, 40% to 55% found once. All patients reached thyroid surgery having received no treatment beforehand. The sample comprised tumor tissue. These receptors originate from a male donor with papillary thyroid cancer or a benign thyroid nodule (not recorded which). Some clones in this sample may be carry-over from other donors' samples.

The J gene is TRBJ2-5, the V gene TRBV30, with 12 bases matching TRBD2. Germline loops: CDR1 GTSNPN, CDR2 SVGIG (reference sequence). CDR3 length: 14 residues. After removal of 4 bases from V and 3 bases from J, the junction contained 3 bases not matched to a gene. This CDR3 is CAWTSGRAEETQYF. The CDR3 DNA reads TGTGCCTGGACTAGCGGGAGGGCCGAAGAGACCCAGTACTTC.

The table lists this clone with a few counts. This sequence joins TRBV7-8 and TRBJ1-6; maybe TRBD1 (6 bases). This CDR3 region has 16 residues. With 8 bases removed from V and 6 bases from J, the gap between germline ends came to 20 bases. Germline V CDR1 and CDR2: SGHVS, FQNEAQ. CDR3 sequence reads: CASRPPLGQINSPLHF. CDR3 nucleotides: TGTGCCAGCCGTCCTCCCCTTGGACAGATTAATTCACCCCTCCACTTT.

V is TRBV5-1 and J is TRBJ2-7, with 9 nucleotides matching TRBD2. Germline V CDR1 and CDR2: SGHRS, YFSETQ. Germline trimming cut 0 bases from V and 4 bases from J; bases unmatched to any gene: 14. The CDR3 has 18 residues. DNA of the CDR3: TGCGCCAGCAGCTTGGCCGCTTCGATAGCGGGAGTAAGGTACGAGCAGTACTTC. The encoded protein is CASSLAASIAGVRYEQYF.

The chain has TRBV6-1 and TRBJ2-7, with no clear D. Germline V lookup: CDR1 MNHNS, CDR2 SASEGT. The CDR3 loop spans 15 amino acids. Trimming stripped 6 bases from V and 5 bases from J, with 20 bases between. CDR3 nucleotides: TGTGCCAGCAGAGAACCAGCCGGGCAACACAACGAGCAGTACTTC. The encoded protein is CASREPAGQHNEQYF.

This clone appeared a few times. V and J are TRBV3-1 and TRBJ1-2; D gene ambiguous. Germline CDR1 reads LGHDT; CDR2 reads YNNKEL (reference sequence). V gave up 4 bases and J gave up 4 bases, with 22 bases separating them. CDR3 length: 17 residues. CDR3 sequence reads: CASSRTVGFWFVYGYTF. DNA for the CDR3: TGTGCCAGCAGCCGCACAGTTGGGTTTTGGTTCGTCTATGGCTACACCTTC.

This chain joins TRBV7-8 and TRBJ1-5; TRBD1 matches at 8 bases. Trimming took 0 bases from V and 1 from J; bases not matched to a gene: 5. This CDR3 contains 17 residues. CDR1 and CDR2 from the germline V gene are SGHVS and FQNEAQ. The CDR3 DNA reads as TGTGCCAGCAGCTTAGCATCGACAGGGGCGAGCAATCAGCCCCAGCATTTT. It translates to CASSLASTGASNQPQHF.

This chain joins TRBV4-1 and TRBJ1-2; D perhaps matches TRBD1 (5 bases). With 4 bases removed from V and 0 bases from J, the gap between germline ends came to 12 bases. This CDR3 is 15 amino acids long. Germline V lookup: CDR1 MGHRA, CDR2 YSYEKL. DNA for the CDR3: TGCGCCAGCAGCCCCCGTAGGGGCTCTAACTATGGCTACACCTTC. This encodes CASSPRRGSNYGYTF.

This clone is a singleton in its sample. The rearrangement joins TRBV7-9 to TRBJ2-7; possibly TRBD2 for D (5 bases). The CDR3 loop spans 15 amino acids. With 5 bases removed from V and 2 bases from J, the gap between germline ends came to 16 bases. Germline V lookup: CDR1 SEHNR, CDR2 FQNEAQ (reference sequence). The CDR3 loop is CASSPRSGSPYEQYF. CDR3 DNA: TGTGCCAGCAGCCCCAGAAGCGGATCACCCTACGAGCAGTACTTC.

The chain joins TRBV30 to TRBJ1-6; 9 bases agree with TRBD1. V dropped 4 bases and J dropped 9; count of bases not matched to a gene: 4. CDR3 size: 13 residues. The germline CDR1 and CDR2 sequences are GTSNPN and SVGIG (reference sequence). In DNA form, the CDR3 reads TGTGCCTGGAAGGGACAGGGTTTTTCACCCCTCCACTTT. Encoded protein: CAWKGQGFSPLHF.

This clone was seen more than once but under ten times. The chain is built from TRBV6-5 and TRBJ2-7; a weak D match, TRBD1 (5 bases). V lost 2 bases to trimming and J lost 0 bases, with 8 bases between them. Per the germline V gene, CDR1 is MNHEY and CDR2 is SVGAGI. The CDR3 has 14 amino acids. The CDR3 DNA reads TGTGCCAGCAGTTACGTCGACAGCTCCTACGAGCAGTACTTC. Protein product: CASSYVDSSYEQYF.

This clone was picked up many times. The V and J genes are TRBV20-1 and TRBJ2-1; 13 nucleotides agree with TRBD2. This CDR3 is built from 17 residues. CDR1 DFQATT and CDR2 SNEGSKA come from the germline V gene (reference sequence). J gave up 0 bases and V 6 bases, and 8 bases lay outside the gene matches. Here the CDR3 reads CSARTSGGTNSYNEQFF. In DNA, the CDR3 is TGCAGTGCCCGGACTAGCGGGGGAACAAACTCCTACAATGAGCAGTTCTTC.

The chain links TRBV5-5 to TRBJ2-7; D possibly corresponds to TRBD1 (5 bases). This CDR3 is 14 amino acids long. Trimming left V 6 bases short and J 3 bases short, with 16 bases between. Per the germline V gene, CDR1 is SGHKS and CDR2 is YYEKEE (reference sequence). The CDR3 loop is CASTIYLTGYEQYF. As DNA, the CDR3 is TGTGCCAGCACCATCTATTTAACAGGCTACGAGCAGTACTTC.

The chain uses TRBV7-1 and TRBJ2-3; D perhaps matches TRBD2 (5 bases). Being an ORF, TRBV7-1 has a function that is uncertain. V was cut by 3 bases and J by 1 base, with 17 bases left in between. This CDR3 comprises 17 residues. CDR3 bases: TGTGCCAGCAGCTCTCGATGGGCTAGCTTGGGCACAGATACGCAGTATTTT. Protein product: CASSSRWASLGTDTQYF.

This clone was recorded a few times. This chain joins TRBV27 and TRBJ2-7, with D unresolved. CDR1 is MNHEY, CDR2 SMNVEV, per germline (reference sequence). Trimming stripped 9 bases from V and 1 base from J, with 13 bases between. The CDR3 spans 13 residues. The CDR3 DNA reads as TGTGCCAGTGGGCCCTTCAAATCCTACGAGCAGTACTTC. Encoded protein: CASGPFKSYEQYF.

This chain uses TRBV7-6 with TRBJ2-2; D possibly corresponds to TRBD1 (7 bases). From germline, CDR1 is SGHVS and CDR2 FNYEAQ. Trimming cost V 5 bases and J 1 base, with 14 bases left between them. This CDR3 is 16 amino acids long. CDR3 DNA sequence: TGTGCCAGCAGCCCCCAGGGGGGAAGGAACACCGGGGAGCTGTTTTTT. Its protein product is CASSPQGGRNTGELFF.